This T cell receptor (beta chain) emerged from a study of blood T cell repertoires in COVID-19. Whole-study context: Both acute and convalescent COVID-19 samples were obtained from the United States, Italy and Spain. Sample material is recorded as cDNA or gDNA derived from T cells, B-cell-depleted T cells, or PBMCs.

CDR3 size: 13 residues. The ends lost 8 bases at V and 3 bases at J; junction bases unmatched: 3. Germline V CDR1 and CDR2: MGHDK, SYGVNS. Enrollment of patients from Seattle took place during active infection, with longitudinal follow-up. Original handling: The authors estimated nucleated cell counts from reference gene primer amplification. This table comes from immunoSEQ multiplex PCR, and its TCRdb copy is limited to in-frame clones, with some not included. V and J calls and clone size follow that table, whereas D and trimming were derived from the DNA. The data hold some 400,000 clones, with more than 70% observed a single time.

Source material: peripheral blood. The V and J genes are TRBV25-1 and TRBJ1-4; 7 positions agree with TRBD1. The source of this sequence is an older woman with COVID-19, enrolled during active disease. CDR3 residues: CASRDSANEKLFF. The CDR3 nucleotides are TGTGCCAGCCGGGACAGTGCTAATGAAAAACTGTTTTTT.